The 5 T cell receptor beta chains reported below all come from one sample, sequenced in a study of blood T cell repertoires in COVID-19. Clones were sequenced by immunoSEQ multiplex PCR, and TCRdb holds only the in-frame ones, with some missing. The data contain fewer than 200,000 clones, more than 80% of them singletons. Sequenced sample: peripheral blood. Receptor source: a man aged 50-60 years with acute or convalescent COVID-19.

CDR3 in DNA: TGTGCCAGCAGCTCCCCACTAGCGGGAGTCCAGGAGACCCAGTACTTC. Translated: CASSSPLAGVQETQYF. The genes are TRBV7-9 and TRBJ2-5, with 11 positions matching TRBD2. After removal of 4 bases from V and 5 bases from J, the junction contained 9 bases not matched to a gene. The CDR3 has 16 amino acids. In germline, CDR1 is SEHNR, CDR2 FQNEAQ (reference sequence).

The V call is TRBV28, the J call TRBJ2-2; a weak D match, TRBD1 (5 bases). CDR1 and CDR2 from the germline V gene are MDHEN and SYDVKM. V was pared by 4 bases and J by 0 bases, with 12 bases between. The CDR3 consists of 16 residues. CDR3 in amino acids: CASSSRTPPNTGELFF. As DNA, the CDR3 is TGTGCCAGCAGTTCCCGGACACCTCCGAACACCGGGGAGCTGTTTTTT.

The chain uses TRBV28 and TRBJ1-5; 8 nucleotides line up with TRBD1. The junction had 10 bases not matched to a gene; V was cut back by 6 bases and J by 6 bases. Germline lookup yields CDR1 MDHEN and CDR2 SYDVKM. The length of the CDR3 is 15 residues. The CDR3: CASSDTGGFVQPQHF. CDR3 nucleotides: TGTGCCAGCAGCGACACAGGGGGTTTTGTTCAGCCCCAGCATTTT.

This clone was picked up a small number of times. The DNA for the CDR3 is TGTGCCAGTAGTAGTCGGGAGTACAATGAGCAGTTCTTC. As protein: CASSSREYNEQFF. The chain recombines TRBV19 with TRBJ2-1; TRBD2 might be the D (6 bases). Germline values: CDR1 LNHDA, CDR2 SQIVND (reference sequence). Deletions cut 4 bases from V and 4 bases from J, with 8 bases between. The CDR3 is made up of 13 amino acids.

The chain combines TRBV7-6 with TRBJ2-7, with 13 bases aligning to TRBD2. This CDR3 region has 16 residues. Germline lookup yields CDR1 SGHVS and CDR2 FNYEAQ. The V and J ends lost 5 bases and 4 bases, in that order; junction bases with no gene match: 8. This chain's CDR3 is CASSKGLAGQGYEQYF. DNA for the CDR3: TGTGCCAGCAGCAAGGGACTAGCGGGACAAGGTTACGAGCAGTACTTC.